What follows are 19 T cell receptor beta chains derived from one specimen sequenced in a study of T cell responses to AZD1222 COVID-19 vaccine. The protocol was immunoSEQ multiplex PCR, while the TCRdb copy is restricted to in-frame clones and leaves out a portion. This sample carries just under 90,000 clones, approximately 86% of them seen once, and the ten largest clones take about 5.8%. Sequences were derived from peripheral blood, sampled on day 0 of AZD1222 vaccination. Source of these receptors: an adult in good health.

The rearrangement links TRBV4-2 to TRBJ2-3; possibly TRBD2 for D (6 bases). This CDR3 is built from 15 residues. Per the germline V gene, CDR1 is LGHNA and CDR2 is YNFKEQ. V gave up 1 base and J gave up 4 bases, with 12 bases separating them. The CDR3 loop reads CASSQGGPGADTQYF. CDR3 nucleotide sequence: TGTGCCAGCAGCCAAGGCGGCCCGGGAGCAGATACGCAGTATTTT.

V is TRBV7-8 and J is TRBJ2-7; D might be TRBD2 (5 bases). The V end lost 4 bases, the J end lost 11 bases, and 12 bases lay between the germline ends. There are 11 residues in the CDR3. CDR1 SGHVS and CDR2 FQNEAQ come from the germline V gene. CDR3 DNA: TGTGCCAGCAGCTCCTCGGTCGGGGAGTACTTC. Translated: CASSSSVGEYF.

Judged by abundance, this clone is medium-sized. V gene TRBV6-5 combines with J gene TRBJ2-7, with 9 bases lining up with TRBD1. Trimming at V came to 7 bases and at J to 1 base, leaving 8 bases not matched to a gene. CDR3 length equals 15 residues. In germline, CDR1 is MNHEY, CDR2 SVGAGI. The CDR3 protein is CASNEGTGSSYEQYF. CDR3 coding DNA: TGTGCCAGCAACGAAGGGACAGGGTCTTCCTACGAGCAGTACTTC.

This sequence joins TRBV5-1 and TRBJ2-1, with TRBD2 matching over 7 bases. The CDR3 loop spans 14 amino acids. V was pared by 0 bases and J by 5 bases, with 2 bases of the junction left unmatched. CDR1 SGHRS and CDR2 YFSETQ come from the germline V gene. The CDR3 loop is CASSLGRGDNEQFF. DNA of the CDR3: TGCGCCAGCAGCTTGGGACGGGGGGACAATGAGCAGTTCTTC.

The chain has TRBV28 and TRBJ1-5; the match to TRBD1 covers 9 bases. The CDR3 sequence is 15 residues long. Germline trimming cut 5 bases from V and 6 bases from J; bases unmatched to any gene: 8. CDR1 and CDR2 from the germline V gene are MDHEN and SYDVKM. The CDR3 loop reads CASSQDRGIIQPQHF. The DNA of the CDR3 is TGTGCCAGCAGTCAGGACAGGGGAATAATTCAGCCCCAGCATTTT.

V and J are TRBV7-2 and TRBJ2-7; no definite D call. The CDR3 contains 12 residues. With 5 bases removed from V and 3 bases from J, the gap between germline ends came to 8 bases. Germline V gene lookup returns CDR1 SGHTA and CDR2 FQGNSA. The CDR3 region is CASSPPDYEQYF. The CDR3 DNA reads TGTGCCAGCAGCCCCCCCGACTACGAGCAGTACTTC.

The V and J genes are TRBV6-5 and TRBJ2-7; 7 positions agree with TRBD1. There are 15 residues in the CDR3. Germline CDR1 reads MNHEY; CDR2 reads SVGAGI. V lost 0 bases, J lost 2 bases, and 4 bases stayed unmatched. The CDR3, as DNA: TGTGCCAGCAGTTACTCGACAGGGTCCCCCTACGAGCAGTACTTC. Its translation is CASSYSTGSPYEQYF.

The chain has TRBV20-1 and TRBJ2-7; 9 bases line up with TRBD1. Trimming took 3 bases from V and 4 from J; bases not matched to a gene: 13. There are 16 residues in the CDR3. Germline CDR1 and CDR2: DFQATT and SNEGSKA (reference sequence). For the CDR3, the DNA is TGCAGTGCTAGTGCCTTAGGGGGACAGGGAGTGTACGAGCAGTACTTC. It yields the protein CSASALGGQGVYEQYF.

J is TRBJ2-3 and V is TRBV11-3; the match to TRBD2 covers 8 bases. Germline assignment: CDR1 SGHNT and CDR2 YENEEA. V was pared by 5 bases and J by 5 bases, with 9 bases of the junction left unmatched. The CDR3 covers 15 residues. This chain's CDR3 is CASSPRTGGVDTQYF. CDR3 in DNA: TGTGCCAGCAGCCCTAGGACGGGAGGGGTAGATACGCAGTATTTT.

The chain carries TRBV15 and TRBJ2-1, with D unclear. The length of the CDR3 is 12 residues. Trimming removed 2 bases at V and 4 bases at J, with 3 bases between. Per germline, CDR1 LNHNV and CDR2 YYDKDF (reference sequence). For the CDR3, the DNA is TGTGCCACCAGCAGAACATACAATGAGCAGTTCTTC. The encoded protein is CATSRTYNEQFF.

In the case of this clone: A much larger clone sits a single nucleotide away, making a read error possible. V gene TRBV11-1 combines with J gene TRBJ2-2, with D unclear. Trimming removed 1 base at V and 1 base at J, with 7 bases between. The germline V gene encodes CDR1 SGHAT and CDR2 FQDESV (reference sequence). The CDR3 spans 15 residues. The CDR3 is CASSLGAGNTGELFF. CDR3 nucleotides: TGTGCCAGCAGCTTAGGGGCCGGGAACACCGGGGAGCTGTTTTTT.

This sequence joins TRBV7-3 and TRBJ2-3, with D unclear. Germline assignment: CDR1 SGHTA and CDR2 FQGTGA. The CDR3 runs 13 residues. The germline V and J ends were trimmed by 4 bases and 8 bases, with 13 bases remaining between them. The CDR3 bases are TGTGCCAGCAGCTCGGACCTCCTAGGTACGCAGTATTTT. It specifies CASSSDLLGTQYF.

This chain connects TRBV6-2 or TRBV6-3 to TRBJ2-1; D gene uncertain. This CDR3 contains 16 residues. Per the germline V gene, CDR1 is MNHEY and CDR2 is SVGEGT. Trimming removed 0 bases from V and 3 bases from J, with 12 bases in between. The CDR3, as DNA: TGTGCCAGCAGTTACTCGAGACTCCTAAACTACAATGAGCAGTTCTTC. Translating it yields CASSYSRLLNYNEQFF.

The J gene is TRBJ2-1, the V gene TRBV28; D is perhaps TRBD1 (5 bases). The germline V and J ends were trimmed by 5 bases and 3 bases, with 11 bases remaining between them. The CDR3 length is 14 residues. CDR1 is MDHEN, CDR2 SYDVKM, per germline. The CDR3 nucleotides read TGTGCCAGCAGTCAACCACAGGACTACAATGAGCAGTTCTTC. Translating it yields CASSQPQDYNEQFF.

This clone appeared a single time. V gene TRBV21-1 combines with J gene TRBJ1-6. TRBV21-1 is a known pseudogene. The CDR3 spans 18 residues. The CDR3 loop reads CASSKESPGRRYNSPLHF. The CDR3 DNA is TGTGCCAGCAGCAAAGAGTCTCCGGGACGGCGATATAATTCACCCCTCCACTTT.

The chain uses TRBV6-6 and TRBJ1-1; D is undetermined. CDR1 and CDR2 from the germline V gene are MNHNY and SVGAGI (reference sequence). The V end lost 8 bases, the J end lost 2 bases, and 9 bases lay between the germline ends. This CDR3 has 12 residues. The CDR3 loop reads CASGNPNTEAFF. The CDR3, as DNA: TGTGCCAGCGGAAATCCAAACACTGAAGCTTTCTTT.

The chain uses TRBV24-1 and TRBJ2-1; D is unclear. Trimming took 4 bases from V and 5 from J, leaving 11 bases between them. CDR1 and CDR2 (germline): KGHDR, SFDVKD. The CDR3 has 14 residues. This CDR3 reads CATSETPLDNEQFF. The CDR3 coding sequence is TGTGCCACCAGTGAAACCCCCTTAGACAATGAGCAGTTCTTC.

The J gene is TRBJ2-1, the V gene TRBV19, with D maybe TRBD2 (6 bases). The CDR3 consists of 13 residues. The germline gives CDR1 LNHDA, CDR2 SQIVND (reference sequence). Trimming removed 6 bases at V and 6 bases at J, with 12 bases between. The CDR3 is CASRLAQTNEQFF. The DNA for the CDR3 is TGTGCCAGTAGACTAGCCCAGACCAATGAGCAGTTCTTC.

This sequence joins TRBV27 and TRBJ2-7; unclear D gene. Trimming took 11 bases from V and 0 from J, leaving 20 bases between them. The germline gives CDR1 MNHEY, CDR2 SMNVEV (reference sequence). The CDR3 length is 15 residues. The CDR3 protein is CASQFRGPSSYEQYF. The DNA for the CDR3 is TGTGCCTCGCAGTTCAGAGGTCCAAGCTCCTACGAGCAGTACTTC.